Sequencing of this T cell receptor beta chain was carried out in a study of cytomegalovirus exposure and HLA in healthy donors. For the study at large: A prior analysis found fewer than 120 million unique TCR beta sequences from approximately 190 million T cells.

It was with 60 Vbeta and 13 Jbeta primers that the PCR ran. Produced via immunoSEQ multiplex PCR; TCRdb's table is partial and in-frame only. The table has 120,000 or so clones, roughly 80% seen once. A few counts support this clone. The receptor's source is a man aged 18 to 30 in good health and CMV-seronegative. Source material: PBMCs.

This CDR3 reads CASSPRRLAGVPTDTQYF. The CDR3 DNA follows: TGTGCCAGCAGCCCCCGCCGACTAGCGGGGGTCCCCACAGATACGCAGTATTTT. The chain recombines TRBV7-9 with TRBJ2-3; 12 nucleotides match TRBD2. The CDR3 extends over 18 amino acids. In germline, CDR1 is SEHNR, CDR2 FQNEAQ (reference sequence). Trimming took 5 bases from V and 2 from J; bases not matched to a gene: 11.